These 9 T cell receptor beta chains originate from one sample sequenced in a study of T-cell reconstitution after alpha-beta-depleted transplantation in children. Molecular barcoding with unique molecular identifiers was used for the TCRbeta library. TCRdb reanalysed the PCR reads using MiXCR and keeps one entry per CDR3 protein. This table has approximately 500,000 distinct CDR3 sequences, roughly a tenth appearing once. The sample was PBMCs, taken before TCRalphabeta/CD19-depleted stem cell transplant. These receptors were obtained from a child under 10 years old with inherited bone marrow failure, due to receive a stem cell transplant.

Details on this clonotype: This may arise from a read error, as a much more abundant clone is one base away. The chain joins TRBV28 to TRBJ1-1, with TRBD1 matching 7 bases. CDR3 length: 14 amino acids. Germline CDR1 and CDR2: MDHEN and SYDVKM. Unmatched junction bases numbered 1, after V lost 0 bases and J lost 3 bases. The CDR3 coding sequence is TGTGCCAGCAGTTTATGGAGGGGGCACACTGAAGCTTTCTTT. Its protein product is CASSLWRGHTEAFF.

This clonotype was observed at least ten times. The rearrangement uses TRBV7-8 and TRBJ1-3; no clear D. CDR1 and CDR2 from the germline V gene are SGHVS and FQNEAQ. CDR3 length: 16 amino acids. V was clipped by 0 bases and J by 0 bases, with 9 bases between them. CDR3 in DNA: TGTGCCAGCAGCTTAGCGTCGAGGAGCTCTGGAAACACCATATATTTT. Amino acids: CASSLASRSSGNTIYF.

This clonotype was counted ten times or more. The V call is TRBV15, the J call TRBJ2-6; 10 positions agree with TRBD1. The germline CDR1 and CDR2 sequences are LNHNV and YYDKDF (reference sequence). This CDR3 has 18 amino acids. Trimming removed 3 bases from V and 5 bases from J; junction bases left unmatched: 10. CDR3 region: CATSRLTGQGEWANVLTF. In DNA form, the CDR3 reads TGTGCCACCAGCAGGCTAACCGGACAGGGGGAATGGGCCAACGTCCTGACTTTC. Supplemented by reference TRBV15 and TRBJ2-6, the full variable domain reads DAMVIQNPRYQVTQFGKPVTLSCSQTLNHNVMYWYQQKSSQAPKLLFHYYDKDFNNEADTPDNFQSRRPNTSFCFLDIRSPGLGDTAMYLCATSRLTGQGEWANVLTFGAGSRLTVL.

As regards this clonotype: Just one base apart from a much larger clone, this may be a read error. V gene TRBV20-1 combines with J gene TRBJ2-1; TRBD1 matches 8 bases. Looked up from germline, CDR1 is DFQATT and CDR2 is SNEGSKA (reference sequence). This CDR3 has 16 amino acids. The CDR3 here is CSPSGDPRGPYNERFF. The CDR3 nucleotides are TGCAGTCCCTCTGGTGATCCCAGGGGGCCGTACAATGAGCGGTTCTTC.

This clonotype was detected many times. The chain links TRBV15 to TRBJ1-2; possibly TRBD1 for D (5 bases). Trimming shortened V by 1 base and J by 8 bases, and 11 bases separated the two germline ends. This CDR3 contains 13 residues. Germline V lookup: CDR1 LNHNV, CDR2 YYDKDF (reference sequence). CDR3 residues: CATSRGWGDGYTF. CDR3 DNA sequence: TGTGCCACCAGCAGAGGATGGGGGGACGGCTACACCTTC.

This clonotype has ten or more counts. The rearrangement joins TRBV20-1 to TRBJ2-3; 8 bases line up with TRBD2. Germline V CDR1 and CDR2: DFQATT, SNEGSKA (reference sequence). Trimming cost V 6 bases and J 1 base; bases outside gene matches: 6. This CDR3 is 14 amino acids long. CDR3 bases: TGCAGTGCGGCAGCGGGAGACGGCACAGATACGCAGTATTTT. This codes for CSAAAGDGTDTQYF.

This sequence joins TRBV7-9 and TRBJ1-2, with no clear D. The CDR3 consists of 17 residues. Germline V CDR1 and CDR2: SEHNR, FQNEAQ (reference sequence). Trimming removed 1 base at V and 4 bases at J, with 19 bases between. The CDR3 DNA sequence: TGTGCCAGCAGCTTAGGTTTTTCTCCAGCCGATATCTATGGCTACACCTTC. Its translation: CASSLGFSPADIYGYTF.

This clonotype was recorded many times. The gene calls are TRBV24-1 and TRBJ2-1; D call uncertain. Germline V gene lookup returns CDR1 KGHDR and CDR2 SFDVKD. With 1 base removed from V and 0 bases from J, the gap between germline ends came to 9 bases. The CDR3 covers 16 residues. As DNA, the CDR3 is TGTGCCACCAGTGATTTCATTCCGAGCTCCTACAATGAGCAGTTCTTC. Protein product: CATSDFIPSSYNEQFF.

This clonotype was detected ten times or more. This sequence joins TRBV7-8 and TRBJ2-1, with 9 bases fitting TRBD2. V lost 2 bases and J lost 4; bases outside the gene matches: 6. Germline V CDR1 and CDR2: SGHVS, FQNEAQ. The CDR3 runs 16 residues. The CDR3 region is CASSLRTSGQYNEQFF. CDR3 bases: TGTGCCAGCAGCTTACGTACTAGCGGGCAATACAATGAGCAGTTCTTC.